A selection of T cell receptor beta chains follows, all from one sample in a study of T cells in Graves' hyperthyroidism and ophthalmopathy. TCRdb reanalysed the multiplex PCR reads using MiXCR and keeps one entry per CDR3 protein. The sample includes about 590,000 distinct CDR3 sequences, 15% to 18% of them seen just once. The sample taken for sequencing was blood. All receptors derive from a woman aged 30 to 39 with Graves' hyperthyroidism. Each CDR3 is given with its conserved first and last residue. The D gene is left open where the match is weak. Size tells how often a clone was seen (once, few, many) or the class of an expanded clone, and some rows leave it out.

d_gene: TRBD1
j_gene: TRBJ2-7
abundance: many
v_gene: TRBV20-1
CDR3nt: TGCAGTGTTAGGGGGCCCTACGAGCAGTACTTC
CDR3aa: CSVRGPYEQYF

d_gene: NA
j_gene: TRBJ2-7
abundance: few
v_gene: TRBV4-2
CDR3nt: TGTGCCAGCAGTCTGGAGGGGGGGAAACCGGGCGAGCAGTACTTC
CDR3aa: CASSLEGGKPGEQYF

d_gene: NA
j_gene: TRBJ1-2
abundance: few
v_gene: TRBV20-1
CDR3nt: TGCAGTGCTAGACCTCGGGTTATTTATGGCTACACCTTC
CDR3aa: CSARPRVIYGYTF

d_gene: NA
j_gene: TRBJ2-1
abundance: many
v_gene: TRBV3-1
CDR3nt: TGTGCCAGCAGCCGCGGGGAACGGCGTGAGCAGTTCTTC
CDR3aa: CASSRGERREQFF

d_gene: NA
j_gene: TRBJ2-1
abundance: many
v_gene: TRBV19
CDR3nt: TGTGCCAGTAGTATAGGTCAGAGAGCCTACAATGAGCAGTTCTTC
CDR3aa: CASSIGQRAYNEQFF

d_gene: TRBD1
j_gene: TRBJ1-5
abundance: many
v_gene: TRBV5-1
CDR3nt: TGCGCCAGCAGCGTCGACAGGGGCGATCAGCCCCAGCATTTT
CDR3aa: CASSVDRGDQPQHF

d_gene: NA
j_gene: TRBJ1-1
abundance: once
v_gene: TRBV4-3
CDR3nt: TGCGCCAGCAGCCAAGTGGTAGGGGACACTGAAGCTTTCTTT
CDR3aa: CASSQVVGDTEAFF

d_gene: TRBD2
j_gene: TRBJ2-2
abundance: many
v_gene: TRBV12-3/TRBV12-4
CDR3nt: TGTGCCAGCAGTTTAATGGGACTAGCGGGAGCCCTTGCGAACACCGGGGAGCTGTTTTTT
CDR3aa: CASSLMGLAGALANTGELFF

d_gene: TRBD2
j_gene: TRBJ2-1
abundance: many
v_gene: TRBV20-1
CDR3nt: TGCAGTGCTAGCGGACTTAGCGGGACTAATGAGCAGTTCTTC
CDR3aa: CSASGLSGTNEQFF

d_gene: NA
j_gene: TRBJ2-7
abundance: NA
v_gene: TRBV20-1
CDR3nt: TGCAGTGCTAGAGTGCGGGTAGGCTCCTACGAGCAGTACTTC
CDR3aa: CSARVRVGSYEQYF

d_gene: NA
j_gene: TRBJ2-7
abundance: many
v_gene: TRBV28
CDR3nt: TGTGCCAGCAGTCCCAGAAACTACGAGCAGTACTTC
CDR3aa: CASSPRNYEQYF

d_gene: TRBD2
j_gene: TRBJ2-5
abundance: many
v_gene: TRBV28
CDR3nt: TGTGCCAGCAGTTTATGGGGACTAGCGGGACCCCAAGAGACCCAGTACTTC
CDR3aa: CASSLWGLAGPQETQYF

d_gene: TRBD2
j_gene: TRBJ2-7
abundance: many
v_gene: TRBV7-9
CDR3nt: TGTGCCAGCAGCTCCTCCGGGACTAGCGGAAACGAGCAGTACTTC
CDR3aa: CASSSSGTSGNEQYF

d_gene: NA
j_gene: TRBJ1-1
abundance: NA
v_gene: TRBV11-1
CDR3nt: TGTGCCAGCAGCTTATGGGGGGGCATGAACACTGAAGCTTTCTTT
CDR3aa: CASSLWGGMNTEAFF

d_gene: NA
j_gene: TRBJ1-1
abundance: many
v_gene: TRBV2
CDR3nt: TGTGCCAGCAGTGAACAGGTGTACACTGAAGCTTTCTTT
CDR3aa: CASSEQVYTEAFF

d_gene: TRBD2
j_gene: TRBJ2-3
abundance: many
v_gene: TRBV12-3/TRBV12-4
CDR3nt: TGTGCCAGCAGGCTCACGGGACTACGCACAGATACGCAGTATTTT
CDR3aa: CASRLTGLRTDTQYF

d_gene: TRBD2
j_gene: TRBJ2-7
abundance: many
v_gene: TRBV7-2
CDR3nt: TGTGCCAGCAGCTTACCCCGGACTAGCGGGCGCTACGAGCAGTACTTC
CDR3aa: CASSLPRTSGRYEQYF

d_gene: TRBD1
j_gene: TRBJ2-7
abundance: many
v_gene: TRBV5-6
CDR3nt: TGTGCCAGCAGCTACGTGACAGGGACCTACGAGCAGTACTTC
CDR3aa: CASSYVTGTYEQYF

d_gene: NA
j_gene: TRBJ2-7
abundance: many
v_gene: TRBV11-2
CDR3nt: TGTGCCAGCAGCTTAGATGTGTTTGGAAACGAGCAGTACTTC
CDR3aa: CASSLDVFGNEQYF

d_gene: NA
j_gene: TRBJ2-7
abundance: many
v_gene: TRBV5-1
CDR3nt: TGCGCCAGCAGCTTGGTTCCAGGGACACTAGGGACCTACGAGCAGTACTTC
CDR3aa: CASSLVPGTLGTYEQYF

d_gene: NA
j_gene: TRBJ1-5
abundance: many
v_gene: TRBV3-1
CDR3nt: TGTGCCAGCAGCCAAGATACAACGAGCAATCAGCCCCAGCATTTT
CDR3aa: CASSQDTTSNQPQHF

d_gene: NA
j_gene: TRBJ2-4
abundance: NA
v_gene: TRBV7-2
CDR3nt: TGTGCCAGCAGCTCATACTTAGCCAAAAACATTCAGTACTTC
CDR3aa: CASSSYLAKNIQYF

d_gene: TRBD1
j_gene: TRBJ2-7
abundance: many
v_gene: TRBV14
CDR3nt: TGTGCCAGCAGCCCATTCCGGGACAGGGGGTTAGAGCAGTACTTC
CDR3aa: CASSPFRDRGLEQYF

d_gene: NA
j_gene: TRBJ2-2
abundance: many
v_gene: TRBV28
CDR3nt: TGTGCCAGCAGTTTTCCAGTTGGCACCGGGGAGCTGTTTTTT
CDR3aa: CASSFPVGTGELFF

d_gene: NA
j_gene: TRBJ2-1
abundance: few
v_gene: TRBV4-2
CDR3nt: TGTGCCAGCAGCCAAGAGGGGAGTAGCGACAATGAGCAGTTCTTC
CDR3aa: CASSQEGSSDNEQFF

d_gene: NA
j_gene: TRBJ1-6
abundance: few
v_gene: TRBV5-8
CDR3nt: TGTGCCAGCAGCTTGGCCCGCGGGGGCCCGGCTGGCCTAAATTCACCCCTCCACTTT
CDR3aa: CASSLARGGPAGLNSPLHF

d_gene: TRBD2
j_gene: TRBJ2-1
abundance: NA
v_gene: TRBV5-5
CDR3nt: TGTGCCCACAAGAGGGCTAGCGGGAAGCATGAGCAGTTCTTC
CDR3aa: CAHKRASGKHEQFF

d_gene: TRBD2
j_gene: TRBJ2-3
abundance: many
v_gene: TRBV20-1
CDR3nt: TGCAGTGCTAGAGATCCGGGGACTAGCGGGAGTGTTTTCCGCACAGATACGCAGTATTTT
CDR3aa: CSARDPGTSGSVFRTDTQYF

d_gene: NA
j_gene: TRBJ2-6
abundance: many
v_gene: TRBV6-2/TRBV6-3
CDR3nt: TGTGCCAGCAGTTACAGTCTACGGCAAGCTGGGGCCAACGTCCTGACTTTC
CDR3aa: CASSYSLRQAGANVLTF

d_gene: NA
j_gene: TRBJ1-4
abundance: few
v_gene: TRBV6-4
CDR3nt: TGTGCCAGCAGTTTTAGGGCCCGCAAACTGTTTTTT
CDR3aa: CASSFRARKLFF

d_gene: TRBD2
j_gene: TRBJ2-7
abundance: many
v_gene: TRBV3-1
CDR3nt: TGTGCCAGCAGCCATGCCCCGAGGGGTAGCGGGAGCTCCTACGAGCAGTACTTC
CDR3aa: CASSHAPRGSGSSYEQYF

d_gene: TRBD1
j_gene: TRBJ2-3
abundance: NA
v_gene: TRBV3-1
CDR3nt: TGTGCCAGCAGCCCCGGGGACAGGGAGGCAGATACGCAGTATTTT
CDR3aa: CASSPGDREADTQYF

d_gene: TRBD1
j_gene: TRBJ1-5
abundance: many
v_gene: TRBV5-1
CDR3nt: TGCGCCAGCAGCTTGGGACAGGGACTTCAGCCCCAGCATTTT
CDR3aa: CASSLGQGLQPQHF